The 13 T cell receptor beta chains presented below share a single source sample, sequenced in a study of blood T cell repertoires in COVID-19. Here immunoSEQ multiplex PCR was the method, and the copy in TCRdb shows in-frame clones only, minus some. Of about 73,000 clones detected, approximately 88% appear once; the ten largest clones hold approximately 2.4%. Sequenced material: peripheral blood. These receptors were collected from a man aged 80 or over with active or convalescent COVID-19.

The chain links TRBV11-2 to TRBJ2-7; D not certain. The CDR3 runs to 13 residues. The ends were cut back, 2 bases at V and 3 bases at J, with 8 bases in the middle. Germline lookup yields CDR1 SGHAT and CDR2 FQNNGV. CDR3 nucleotides: TGTGCCAGCAGCTTAACAGCAGACTACGAGCAGTACTTC. Translated, it gives CASSLTADYEQYF.

This clone occurred a few times. CDR3 nucleotide sequence: TGTGCCAGCAGCTTAGATCCGGACAGGAATTCACCCCTCCACTTT. Protein product: CASSLDPDRNSPLHF. The V call is TRBV11-3, the J call TRBJ1-6; 7 bases align to TRBD1. After removal of 0 bases from V and 7 bases from J, the junction contained 3 bases not matched to a gene. Per the germline V gene, CDR1 is SGHNT and CDR2 is YENEEA. CDR3 size: 15 residues.

The V and J genes are TRBV4-2 and TRBJ2-7; tentatively, D is TRBD1 (7 bases). The V end lost 1 base, the J end lost 2 bases, and 12 bases lay between the germline ends. The CDR3 has 15 amino acids. CDR1 is LGHNA, CDR2 YNFKEQ, per germline. The CDR3 region has the DNA TGTGCCAGCAGCCAAGTGGAGGGGGCGACCTACGAGCAGTACTTC. The encoded protein is CASSQVEGATYEQYF.

This chain uses TRBV9 with TRBJ2-3, with D possibly being TRBD2 (6 bases). The CDR3 loop spans 16 amino acids. V gave up 4 bases and J gave up 0 bases, with 15 bases separating them. Germline V gene sequence: CDR1 SGDLS, CDR2 YYNGEE. The CDR3 coding sequence is TGTGCCAGCAGCCCCCGGGGGACGAAAAGCACAGATACGCAGTATTTT. Encoded protein: CASSPRGTKSTDTQYF. Complete variable domain (other parts from reference TRBV9 and TRBJ2-3): DSGVTQTPKHLITATGQRVTLRCSPRSGDLSVYWYQQSLDQGLQFLIQYYNGEERAKGNILERFSAQQFPDLHSELNLSSLELGDSALYFCASSPRGTKSTDTQYFGPGTRLTVL.

The chain has TRBV19 and TRBJ1-2; 10 bases match TRBD1. There are 11 residues in the CDR3. Germline CDR1 LNHDA, CDR2 SQIVND (reference sequence). The V gene end was trimmed by 9 bases and the J gene end by 7 bases; junction bases not matched to a gene: 2. CDR3 DNA sequence: TGTGCCAGCGGACAGGGGGTTGGCTACACCTTC. Amino acids: CASGQGVGYTF.

To note about this clone: The identical CDR3 is also encoded by other nucleotide sequences in the sample. V gene TRBV7-2 combines with J gene TRBJ2-3, with 15 positions matching TRBD2. The germline V gene has CDR1 SGHTA and CDR2 FQGNSA. V lost 5 bases, J lost 4 bases, and 4 bases stayed unmatched. This CDR3 spans 16 amino acids. The CDR3 DNA reads as TGTGCCAGCAGCCTGGGACTAGCGGGGGGCGCAGATACGCAGTATTTT. Translating it yields CASSLGLAGGADTQYF.

V is TRBV5-1 and J is TRBJ2-2, with TRBD1 identical over 7 bases. This CDR3 is built from 15 residues. Germline assignment: CDR1 SGHRS and CDR2 YFSETQ. The J segment lost 4 bases and the V segment lost 0 bases, leaving 3 bases of the junction unmatched. CDR3 DNA sequence: TGCGCCAGCAGCTTGGGGGACAGAACCACCGGGGAGCTGTTTTTT. Translated, it gives CASSLGDRTTGELFF.

This clone came up once. This chain links TRBV29-1 with TRBJ2-7, with D possibly matching TRBD2 (6 bases). This CDR3 has 12 residues. The V end lost 5 bases, the J end lost 4 bases, and 12 bases lay between the germline ends. Germline-derived CDR1 and CDR2 are SQVTM and ANQGSEA. In nucleotides, the CDR3 is TGCAGCGTTAGGAGGGGCGGGTACGAGCAGTACTTC. Translation: CSVRRGGYEQYF.

The chain employs TRBV5-4 and TRBJ1-1; tentatively, D is TRBD1 (5 bases). The CDR3 is 15 amino acids. Per the germline V gene, CDR1 is SGHNT and CDR2 is YYREEE (reference sequence). The ends were cut back, 1 base at V and 0 bases at J, with 10 bases in the middle. The CDR3 sequence is CASSLLRGLNTEAFF. The DNA of the CDR3 is TGTGCCAGCAGCTTGTTGCGGGGCCTGAACACTGAAGCTTTCTTT.

The V and J genes are TRBV6-6 and TRBJ1-2, with 8 bases aligning to TRBD1. Germline CDR1 MNHNY, CDR2 SVGAGI (reference sequence). V dropped 8 bases and J dropped 4; count of bases not matched to a gene: 0. This CDR3 is 11 amino acids long. CDR3 loop: CASGQGYGYTF. CDR3 nucleotide sequence: TGTGCCAGCGGACAGGGCTATGGCTACACCTTC.

Only a few counts were recorded for this clone. The chain combines TRBV12-3 or TRBV12-4 with TRBJ1-1; 8 nucleotides match TRBD1. J gave up 12 bases and V 5 bases, and 11 bases lay outside the gene matches. The CDR3 sequence is 13 residues long. The CDR3 nucleotides are TGTGCCAGCAGTCTCGGACAGGGTGCAAGAACTTTCTTT. It translates to CASSLGQGARTFF.

The J gene is TRBJ2-2, the V gene TRBV27; D perhaps matches TRBD2 (7 bases). The germline V and J ends were trimmed by 3 bases and 6 bases, with 14 bases remaining between them. Germline CDR1 MNHEY, CDR2 SMNVEV (reference sequence). The CDR3 runs to 15 residues. CDR3 sequence (DNA): TGTGCCAGCAGTTTGTGGGGGGGCCGGGCCGGGGAGCTGTTTTTT. As protein: CASSLWGGRAGELFF.

The chain links TRBV4-1 to TRBJ1-2; D is ambiguous. Germline values: CDR1 MGHRA, CDR2 YSYEKL. This CDR3 contains 15 residues. V was shortened by 2 bases and J by 6 bases, with 16 bases between the two germline ends. The CDR3 is CASSQLPDWVNGYTF. The CDR3, as DNA: TGCGCCAGCAGCCAACTCCCGGACTGGGTAAATGGCTACACCTTC.